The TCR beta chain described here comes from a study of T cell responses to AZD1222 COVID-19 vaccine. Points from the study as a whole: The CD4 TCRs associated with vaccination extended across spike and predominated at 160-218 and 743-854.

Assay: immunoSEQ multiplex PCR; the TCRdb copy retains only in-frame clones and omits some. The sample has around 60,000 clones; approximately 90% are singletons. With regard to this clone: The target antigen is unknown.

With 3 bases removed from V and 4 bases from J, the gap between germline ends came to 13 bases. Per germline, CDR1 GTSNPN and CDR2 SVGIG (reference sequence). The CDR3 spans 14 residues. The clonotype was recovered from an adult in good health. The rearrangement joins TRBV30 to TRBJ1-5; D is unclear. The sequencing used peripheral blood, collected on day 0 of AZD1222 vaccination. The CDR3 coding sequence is TGTGCCTGGAGAGTCCCAAACTCAAATCAGCCCCAGCATTTT. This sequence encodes CAWRVPNSNQPQHF.